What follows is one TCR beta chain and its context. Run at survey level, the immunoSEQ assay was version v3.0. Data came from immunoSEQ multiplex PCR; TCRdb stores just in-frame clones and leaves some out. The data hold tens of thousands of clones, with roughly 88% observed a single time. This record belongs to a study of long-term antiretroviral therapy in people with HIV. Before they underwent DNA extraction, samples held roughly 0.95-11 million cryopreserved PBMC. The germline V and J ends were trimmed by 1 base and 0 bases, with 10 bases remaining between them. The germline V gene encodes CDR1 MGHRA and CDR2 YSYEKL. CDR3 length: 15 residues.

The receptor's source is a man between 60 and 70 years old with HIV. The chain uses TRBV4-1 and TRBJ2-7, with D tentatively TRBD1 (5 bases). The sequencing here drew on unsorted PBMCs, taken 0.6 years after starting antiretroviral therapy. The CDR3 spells CASSQATALSYEQYF. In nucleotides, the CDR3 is TGCGCCAGCAGCCAAGCGACAGCCCTCTCCTACGAGCAGTACTTC.